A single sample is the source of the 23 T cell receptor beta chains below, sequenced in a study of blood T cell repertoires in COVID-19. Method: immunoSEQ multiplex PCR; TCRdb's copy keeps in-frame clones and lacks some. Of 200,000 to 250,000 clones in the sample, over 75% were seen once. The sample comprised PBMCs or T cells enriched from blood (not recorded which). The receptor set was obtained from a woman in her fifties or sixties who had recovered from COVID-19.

The CDR3 loop is CASSLGQRAPYGYTF. The CDR3 DNA is TGCGCCAGCAGCCTGGGACAGAGAGCCCCCTATGGCTACACCTTC. The V call is TRBV5-1, the J call TRBJ1-2; 7 nucleotides align to TRBD1. The V and J ends lost 4 bases and 4 bases, in that order; junction bases with no gene match: 10. Germline values: CDR1 SGHRS, CDR2 YFSETQ. The CDR3 extends over 15 amino acids.

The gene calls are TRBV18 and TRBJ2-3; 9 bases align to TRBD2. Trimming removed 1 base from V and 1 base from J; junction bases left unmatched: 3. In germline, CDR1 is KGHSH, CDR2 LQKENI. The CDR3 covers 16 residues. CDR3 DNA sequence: TGTGCCAGCTCACCACAGGCTAGCGGGGGCACAGATACGCAGTATTTT. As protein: CASSPQASGGTDTQYF.

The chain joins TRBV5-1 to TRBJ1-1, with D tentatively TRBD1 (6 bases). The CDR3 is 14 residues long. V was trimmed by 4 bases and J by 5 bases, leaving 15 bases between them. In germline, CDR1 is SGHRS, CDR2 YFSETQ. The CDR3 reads CASSPHREGTEAFF. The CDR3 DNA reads TGCGCCAGCAGCCCCCACAGGGAAGGGACTGAAGCTTTCTTT.

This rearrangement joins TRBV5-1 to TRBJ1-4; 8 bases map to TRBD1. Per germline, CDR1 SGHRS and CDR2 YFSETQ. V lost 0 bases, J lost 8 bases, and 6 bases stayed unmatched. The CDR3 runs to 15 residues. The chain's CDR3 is CASSLAGTGREKLFF. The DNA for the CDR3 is TGCGCCAGCAGCTTGGCCGGGACAGGTCGGGAAAAACTGTTTTTT.

CDR3 sequence reads: CASSEALDSMARTF. The CDR3 DNA follows: TGTGCCAGCAGTGAAGCGCTTGACAGTATGGCTAGGACCTTC. The rearrangement joins TRBV2 to TRBJ1-2; D perhaps matches TRBD1 (5 bases). The CDR3 is 14 residues long. The V end was cut by 0 bases, the J end by 14 bases, with 19 bases between. Germline CDR1 reads SNHLY; CDR2 reads FYNNEI. Full variable domain (outside the CDR3, taken from reference TRBV2 and TRBJ1-2): EPEVTQTPSHQVTQMGQEVILRCVPISNHLYFYWYRQILGQKVEFLVSFYNNEISEKSEIFDDQFSVERPDGSNFTLKIRSTKLEDSAMYFCASSEALDSMARTFGSGTRLTVV.

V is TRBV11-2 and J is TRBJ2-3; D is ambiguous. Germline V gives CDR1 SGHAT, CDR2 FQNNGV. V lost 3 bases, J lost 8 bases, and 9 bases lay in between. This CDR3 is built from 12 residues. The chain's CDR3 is CASSFLIPTQYF. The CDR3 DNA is TGTGCCAGCAGCTTTCTAATCCCTACGCAGTATTTT. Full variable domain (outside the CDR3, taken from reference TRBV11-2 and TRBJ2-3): EAGVAQSPRYKIIEKRQSVAFWCNPISGHATLYWYQQILGQGPKLLIQFQNNGVVDDSQLPKDRFSAERLKGVDSTLKIQPAKLEDSAVYLCASSFLIPTQYFGPGTRLTVL.

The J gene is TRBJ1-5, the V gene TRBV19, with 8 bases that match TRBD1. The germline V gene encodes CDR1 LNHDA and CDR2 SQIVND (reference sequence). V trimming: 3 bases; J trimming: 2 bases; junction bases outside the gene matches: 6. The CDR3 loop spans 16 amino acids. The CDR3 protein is CASSMAAGGGNQPQHF. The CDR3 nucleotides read TGTGCCAGTAGTATGGCCGCAGGGGGCGGCAATCAGCCCCAGCATTTT. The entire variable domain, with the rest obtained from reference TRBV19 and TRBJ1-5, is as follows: DGGITQSPKYLFRKEGQNVTLSCEQNLNHDAMYWYRQDPGQGLRLIYYSQIVNDFQKGDIAEGYSVSREKKESFPLTVTSAQKNPTAFYLCASSMAAGGGNQPQHFGDGTRLSIL.

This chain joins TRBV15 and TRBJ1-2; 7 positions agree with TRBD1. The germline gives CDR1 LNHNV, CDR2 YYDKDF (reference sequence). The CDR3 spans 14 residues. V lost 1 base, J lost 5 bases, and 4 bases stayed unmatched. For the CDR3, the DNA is TGTGCCACCAGCAGAGGGGACAGACCTTATGGCTACACCTTC. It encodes CATSRGDRPYGYTF. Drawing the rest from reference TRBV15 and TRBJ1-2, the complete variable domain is DAMVIQNPRYQVTQFGKPVTLSCSQTLNHNVMYWYQQKSSQAPKLLFHYYDKDFNNEADTPDNFQSRRPNTSFCFLDIRSPGLGDTAMYLCATSRGDRPYGYTFGSGTRLTVV.

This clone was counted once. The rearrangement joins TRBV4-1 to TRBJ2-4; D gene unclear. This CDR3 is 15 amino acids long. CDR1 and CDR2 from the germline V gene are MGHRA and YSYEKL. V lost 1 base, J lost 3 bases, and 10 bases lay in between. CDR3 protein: CASSQGAGRKNIQYF. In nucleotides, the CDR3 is TGCGCCAGCAGCCAAGGTGCAGGCCGCAAAAACATTCAGTACTTC.

CDR3 coding DNA: TGTGCCAGTAGTATCAACAGGGATCAGCCCCAGCATTTT. Protein: CASSINRDQPQHF. This chain links TRBV19 with TRBJ1-5; weak D call: TRBD1 (6 bases). This CDR3 comprises 13 residues. Germline CDR1 reads LNHDA; CDR2 reads SQIVND (reference sequence). V lost 3 bases and J 5 bases, leaving 8 bases between the germline ends. The full variable domain, rest sourced from reference TRBV19 and TRBJ1-5, is DGGITQSPKYLFRKEGQNVTLSCEQNLNHDAMYWYRQDPGQGLRLIYYSQIVNDFQKGDIAEGYSVSREKKESFPLTVTSAQKNPTAFYLCASSINRDQPQHFGDGTRLSIL.

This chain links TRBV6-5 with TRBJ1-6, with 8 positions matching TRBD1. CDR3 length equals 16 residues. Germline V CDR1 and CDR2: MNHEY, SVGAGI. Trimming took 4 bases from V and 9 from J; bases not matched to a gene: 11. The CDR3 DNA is TGTGCCAGCAGTTGGCAACCGGGACAGGATAGTTCACCCCTCCACTTT. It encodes CASSWQPGQDSSPLHF.

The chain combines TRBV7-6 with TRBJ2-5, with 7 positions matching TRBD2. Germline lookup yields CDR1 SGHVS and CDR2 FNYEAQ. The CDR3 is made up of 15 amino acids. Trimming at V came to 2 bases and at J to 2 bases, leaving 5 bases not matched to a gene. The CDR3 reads CASSLFSGGQETQYF. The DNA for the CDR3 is TGTGCCAGCAGCTTATTTTCCGGGGGGCAAGAGACCCAGTACTTC.

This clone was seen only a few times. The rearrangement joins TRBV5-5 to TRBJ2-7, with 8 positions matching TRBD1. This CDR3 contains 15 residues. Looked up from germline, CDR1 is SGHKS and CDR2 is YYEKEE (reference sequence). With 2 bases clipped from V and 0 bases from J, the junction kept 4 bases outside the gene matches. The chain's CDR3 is CASSFRQGFSYEQYF. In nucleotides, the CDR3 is TGTGCCAGCAGCTTTCGACAGGGGTTCTCCTACGAGCAGTACTTC.

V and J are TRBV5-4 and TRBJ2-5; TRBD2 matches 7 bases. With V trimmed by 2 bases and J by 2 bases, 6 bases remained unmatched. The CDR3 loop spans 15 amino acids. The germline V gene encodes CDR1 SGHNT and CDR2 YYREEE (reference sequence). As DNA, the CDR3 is TGTGCCAGCAGCTTTAGCGGGTTTAAACAAGAGACCCAGTACTTC. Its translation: CASSFSGFKQETQYF.

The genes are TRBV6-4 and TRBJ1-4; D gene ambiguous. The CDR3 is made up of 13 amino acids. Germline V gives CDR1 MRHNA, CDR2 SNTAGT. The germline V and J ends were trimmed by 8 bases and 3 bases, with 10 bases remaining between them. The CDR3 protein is CASSASANEKLFF. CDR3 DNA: TGTGCCAGCTCTGCGTCGGCTAATGAAAAACTGTTTTTT.

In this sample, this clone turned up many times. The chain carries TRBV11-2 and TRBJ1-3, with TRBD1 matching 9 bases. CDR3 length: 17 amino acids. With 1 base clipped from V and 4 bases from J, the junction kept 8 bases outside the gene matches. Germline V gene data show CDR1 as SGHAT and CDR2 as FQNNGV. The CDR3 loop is CASSLARTGERGNTIYF. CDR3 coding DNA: TGTGCCAGCAGCTTAGCCCGGACAGGGGAAAGAGGAAACACCATATATTTT.

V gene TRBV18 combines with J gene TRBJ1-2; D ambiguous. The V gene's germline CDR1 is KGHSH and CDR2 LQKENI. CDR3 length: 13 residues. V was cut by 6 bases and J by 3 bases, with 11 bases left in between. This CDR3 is CASSAVEDYGYTF. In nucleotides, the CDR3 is TGTGCCAGCTCCGCGGTGGAAGACTATGGCTACACCTTC.

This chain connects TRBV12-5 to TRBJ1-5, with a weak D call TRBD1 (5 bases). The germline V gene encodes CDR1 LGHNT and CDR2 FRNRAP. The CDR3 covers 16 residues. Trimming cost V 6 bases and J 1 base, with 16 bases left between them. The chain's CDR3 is CASGPGLTSSNQPQHF. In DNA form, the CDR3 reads TGTGCTAGTGGCCCGGGACTGACTTCAAGCAATCAGCCCCAGCATTTT. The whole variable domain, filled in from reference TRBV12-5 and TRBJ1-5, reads DARVTQTPRHKVTEMGQEVTMRCQPILGHNTVFWYRQTMMQGLELLAYFRNRAPLDDSGMPKDRFSAEMPDATLATLKIQPSEPRDSAVYFCASGPGLTSSNQPQHFGDGTRLSIL.

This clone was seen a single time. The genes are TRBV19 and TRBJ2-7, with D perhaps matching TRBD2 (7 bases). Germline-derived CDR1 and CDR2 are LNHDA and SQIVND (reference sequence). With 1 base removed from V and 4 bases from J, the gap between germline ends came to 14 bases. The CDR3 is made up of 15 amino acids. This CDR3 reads CASSIGPAGAYEQYF. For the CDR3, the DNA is TGTGCCAGTAGTATAGGCCCCGCGGGGGCTTACGAGCAGTACTTC.

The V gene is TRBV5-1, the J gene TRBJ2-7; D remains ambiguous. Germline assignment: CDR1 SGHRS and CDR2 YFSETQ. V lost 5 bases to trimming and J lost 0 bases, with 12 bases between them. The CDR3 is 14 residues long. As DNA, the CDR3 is TGCGCCAGCAGAAATCAGGTGAGCTCCTACGAGCAGTACTTC. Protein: CASRNQVSSYEQYF.

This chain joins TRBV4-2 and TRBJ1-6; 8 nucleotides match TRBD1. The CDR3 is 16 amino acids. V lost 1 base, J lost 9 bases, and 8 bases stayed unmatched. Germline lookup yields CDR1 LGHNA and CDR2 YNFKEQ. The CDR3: CASSQARTGYGSPLHF. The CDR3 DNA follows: TGTGCCAGCAGCCAAGCCCGGACAGGGTACGGTTCACCCCTCCACTTT.

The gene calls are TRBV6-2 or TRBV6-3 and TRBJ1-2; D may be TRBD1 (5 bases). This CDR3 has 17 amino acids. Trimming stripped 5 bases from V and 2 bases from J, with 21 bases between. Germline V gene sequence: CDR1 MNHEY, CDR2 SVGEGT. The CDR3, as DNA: TGTGCCAGCAGTCAGCCCATGACGGGGACTGGGAACTATGGCTACACCTTC. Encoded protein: CASSQPMTGTGNYGYTF.

DNA for the CDR3: TGTGCCAGCAGCTCTCGAAGGACAGGTCTTGGATCGGGCTACACCTTC. As protein: CASSSRRTGLGSGYTF. The chain has TRBV5-4 and TRBJ1-2; 7 nucleotides agree with TRBD1. The CDR3 runs 16 residues. The trim removed 3 bases at V and 8 bases at J, leaving 16 bases unmatched. The germline gives CDR1 SGHNT, CDR2 YYREEE (reference sequence). Complete variable domain (other parts from reference TRBV5-4 and TRBJ1-2): ETGVTQSPTHLIKTRGQQVTLRCSSQSGHNTVSWYQQALGQGPQFIFQYYREEENGRGNFPPRFSGLQFPNYSSELNVNALELDDSALYLCASSSRRTGLGSGYTFGSGTRLTVV.